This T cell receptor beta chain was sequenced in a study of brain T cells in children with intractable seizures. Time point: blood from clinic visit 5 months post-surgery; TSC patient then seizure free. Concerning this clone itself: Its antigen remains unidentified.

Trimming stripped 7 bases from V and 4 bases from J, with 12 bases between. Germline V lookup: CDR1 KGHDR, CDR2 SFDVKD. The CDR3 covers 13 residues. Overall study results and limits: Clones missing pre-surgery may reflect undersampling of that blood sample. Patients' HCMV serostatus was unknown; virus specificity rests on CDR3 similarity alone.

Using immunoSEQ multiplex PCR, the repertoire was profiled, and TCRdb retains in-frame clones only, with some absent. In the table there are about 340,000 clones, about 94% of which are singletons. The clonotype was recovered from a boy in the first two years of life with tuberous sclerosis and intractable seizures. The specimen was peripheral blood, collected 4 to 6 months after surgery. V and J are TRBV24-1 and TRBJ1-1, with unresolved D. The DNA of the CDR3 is TGTGCCACCAGATCCCTGGGGTCCACTGAAGCTTTCTTT. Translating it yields CATRSLGSTEAFF.